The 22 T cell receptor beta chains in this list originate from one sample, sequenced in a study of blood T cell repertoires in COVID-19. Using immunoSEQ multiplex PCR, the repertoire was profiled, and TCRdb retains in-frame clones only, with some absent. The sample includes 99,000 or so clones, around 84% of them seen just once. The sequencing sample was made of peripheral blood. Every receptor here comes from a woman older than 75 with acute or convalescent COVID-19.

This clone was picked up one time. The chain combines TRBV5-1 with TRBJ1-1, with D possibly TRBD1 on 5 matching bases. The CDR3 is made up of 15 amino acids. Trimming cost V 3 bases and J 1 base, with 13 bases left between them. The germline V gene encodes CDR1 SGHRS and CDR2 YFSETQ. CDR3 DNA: TGCGCCAGCAGCTCGGCGGGGGAATCGAACACTGAAGCTTTCTTT. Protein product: CASSSAGESNTEAFF.

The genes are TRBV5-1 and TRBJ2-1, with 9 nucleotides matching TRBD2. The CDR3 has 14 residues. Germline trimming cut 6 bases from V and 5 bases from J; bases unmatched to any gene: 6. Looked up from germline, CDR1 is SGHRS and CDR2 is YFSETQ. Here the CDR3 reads CASTASGTHNEQFF. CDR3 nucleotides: TGCGCCAGCACCGCTAGCGGGACTCACAATGAGCAGTTCTTC.

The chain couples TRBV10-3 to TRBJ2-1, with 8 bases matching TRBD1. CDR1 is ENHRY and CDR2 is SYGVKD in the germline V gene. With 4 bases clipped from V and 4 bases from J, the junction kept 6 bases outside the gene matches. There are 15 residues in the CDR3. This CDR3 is CAISVGQGAYNEQFF. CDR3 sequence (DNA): TGTGCCATCAGTGTTGGGCAGGGGGCTTACAATGAGCAGTTCTTC.

The CDR3 reads CASSPRGGSGNTIYF. CDR3 nucleotide sequence: TGTGCCAGCAGCCCAAGAGGTGGTTCTGGAAACACCATATATTTT. The V call is TRBV11-2, the J call TRBJ1-3; no clear D. The CDR3 is 15 amino acids. Deletions cut 5 bases from V and 1 base from J, with 12 bases between. Germline V gene data show CDR1 as SGHAT and CDR2 as FQNNGV.

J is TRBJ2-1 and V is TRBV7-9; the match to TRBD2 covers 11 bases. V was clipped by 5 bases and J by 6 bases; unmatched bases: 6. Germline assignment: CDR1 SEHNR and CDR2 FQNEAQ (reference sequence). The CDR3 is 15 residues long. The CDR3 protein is CASSRLAGGTNEQFF. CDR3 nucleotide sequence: TGTGCCAGCAGCCGTCTAGCGGGAGGCACCAATGAGCAGTTCTTC. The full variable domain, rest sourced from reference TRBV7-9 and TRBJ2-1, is DTGVSQNPRHKITKRGQNVTFRCDPISEHNRLYWYRQTLGQGPEFLTYFQNEAQLEKSRLLSDRFSAERPKGSFSTLEIQRTEQGDSAMYLCASSRLAGGTNEQFFGPGTRLTVL.

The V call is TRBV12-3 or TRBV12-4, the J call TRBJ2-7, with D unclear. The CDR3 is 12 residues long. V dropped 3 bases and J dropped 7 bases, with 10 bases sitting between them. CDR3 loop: CASSLAPWEQYF. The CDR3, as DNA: TGTGCCAGCAGTTTGGCCCCCTGGGAGCAGTACTTC.

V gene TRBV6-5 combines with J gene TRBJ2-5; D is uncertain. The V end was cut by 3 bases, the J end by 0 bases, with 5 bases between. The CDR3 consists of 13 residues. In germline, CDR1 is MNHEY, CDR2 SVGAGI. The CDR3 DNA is TGTGCCAGCAGTTATCTTGACCAAGAGACCCAGTACTTC. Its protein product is CASSYLDQETQYF.

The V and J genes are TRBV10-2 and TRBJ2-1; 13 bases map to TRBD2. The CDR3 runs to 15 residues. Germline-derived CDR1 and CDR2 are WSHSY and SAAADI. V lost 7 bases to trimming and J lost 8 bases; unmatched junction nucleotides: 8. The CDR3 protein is CASNILAGGPHEQFF. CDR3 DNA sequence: TGCGCCAGCAACATACTAGCGGGAGGGCCCCATGAGCAGTTCTTC.

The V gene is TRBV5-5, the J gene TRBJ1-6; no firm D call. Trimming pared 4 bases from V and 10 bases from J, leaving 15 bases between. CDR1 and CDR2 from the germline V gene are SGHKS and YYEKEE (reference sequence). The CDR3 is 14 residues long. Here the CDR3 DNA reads TGTGCCAGCAGCGGCAGGTTTGACGAATCACCCCTCCACTTT. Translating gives CASSGRFDESPLHF.

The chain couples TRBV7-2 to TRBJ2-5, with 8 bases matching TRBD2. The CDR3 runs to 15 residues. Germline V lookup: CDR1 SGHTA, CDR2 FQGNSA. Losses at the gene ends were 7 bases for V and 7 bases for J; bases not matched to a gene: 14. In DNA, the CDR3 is TGTGCCAGCAACCAAGCCGGGACTAGTTCGGGGACCCAGTACTTC. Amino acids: CASNQAGTSSGTQYF.

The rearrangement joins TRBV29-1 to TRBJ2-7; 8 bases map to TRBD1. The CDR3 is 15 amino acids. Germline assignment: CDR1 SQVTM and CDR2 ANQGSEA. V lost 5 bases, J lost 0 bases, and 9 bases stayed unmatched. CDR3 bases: TGCAGCGTTATGGACCCAGGGGGCAGCTCCTACGAGCAGTACTTC. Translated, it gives CSVMDPGGSSYEQYF.

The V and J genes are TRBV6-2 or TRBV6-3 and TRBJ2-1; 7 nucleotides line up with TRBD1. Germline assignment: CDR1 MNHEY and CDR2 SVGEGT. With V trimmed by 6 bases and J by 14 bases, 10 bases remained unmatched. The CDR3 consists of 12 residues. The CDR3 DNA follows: TGTGCCAGCAGCCTACCCGGGACAGACGAGTTCTTC. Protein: CASSLPGTDEFF.

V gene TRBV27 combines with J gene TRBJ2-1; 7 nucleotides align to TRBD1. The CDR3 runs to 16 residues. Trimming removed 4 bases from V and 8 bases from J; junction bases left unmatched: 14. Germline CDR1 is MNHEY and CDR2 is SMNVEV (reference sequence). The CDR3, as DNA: TGTGCCAGCAGTTCCCCCGCTAGCACAACAGGGGATGAGCAGTTCTTC. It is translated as CASSSPASTTGDEQFF.

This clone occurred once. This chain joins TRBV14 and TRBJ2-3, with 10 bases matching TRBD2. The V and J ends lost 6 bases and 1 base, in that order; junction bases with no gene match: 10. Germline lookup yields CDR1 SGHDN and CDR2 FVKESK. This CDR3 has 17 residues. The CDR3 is CASSQIFGLAGTDTQYF. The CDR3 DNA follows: TGTGCCAGCAGTCAGATATTTGGACTAGCGGGCACAGATACGCAGTATTTT.

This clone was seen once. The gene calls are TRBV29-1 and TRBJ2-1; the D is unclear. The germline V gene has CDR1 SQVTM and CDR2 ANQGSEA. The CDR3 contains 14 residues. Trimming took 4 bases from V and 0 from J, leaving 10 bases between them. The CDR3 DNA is TGCAGCGTTGTTAACGGTAGCTCCTACAATGAGCAGTTCTTC. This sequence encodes CSVVNGSSYNEQFF.

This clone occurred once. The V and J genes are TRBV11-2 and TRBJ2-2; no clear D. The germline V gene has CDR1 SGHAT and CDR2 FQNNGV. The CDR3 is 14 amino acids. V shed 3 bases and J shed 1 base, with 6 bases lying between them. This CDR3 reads CASSFSRNTGELFF. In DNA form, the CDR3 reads TGTGCCAGCAGCTTCTCCCGGAACACCGGGGAGCTGTTTTTT.

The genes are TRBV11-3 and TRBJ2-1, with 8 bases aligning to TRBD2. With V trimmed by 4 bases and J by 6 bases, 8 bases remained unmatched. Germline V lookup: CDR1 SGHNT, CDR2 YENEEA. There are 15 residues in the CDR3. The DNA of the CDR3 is TGTGCCAGCAGCTCGGCCGGACTAGCCGCCAATGAGCAGTTCTTC. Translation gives CASSSAGLAANEQFF.

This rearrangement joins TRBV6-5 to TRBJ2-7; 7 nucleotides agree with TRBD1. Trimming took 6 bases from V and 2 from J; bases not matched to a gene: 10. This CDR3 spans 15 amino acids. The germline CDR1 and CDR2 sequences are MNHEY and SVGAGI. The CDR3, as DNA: TGTGCCAGCAGCCCCGAGGCAGGGGGACCCTACGAGCAGTACGTC. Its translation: CASSPEAGGPYEQYV.

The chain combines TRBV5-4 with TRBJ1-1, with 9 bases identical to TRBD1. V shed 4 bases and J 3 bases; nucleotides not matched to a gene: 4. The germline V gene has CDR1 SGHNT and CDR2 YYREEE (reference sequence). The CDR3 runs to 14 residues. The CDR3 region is CASSQQGADTEAFF. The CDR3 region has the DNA TGTGCCAGCAGCCAACAGGGGGCAGACACTGAAGCTTTCTTT.

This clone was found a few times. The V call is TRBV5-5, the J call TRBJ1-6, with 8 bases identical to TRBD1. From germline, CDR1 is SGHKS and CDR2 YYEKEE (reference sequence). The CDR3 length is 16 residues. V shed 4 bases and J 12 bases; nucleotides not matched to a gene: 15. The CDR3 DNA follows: TGTGCCAGCAGCCGTACGGACAGGGAAAGACCGAGACCCCTCCACTTT. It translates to CASSRTDRERPRPLHF.

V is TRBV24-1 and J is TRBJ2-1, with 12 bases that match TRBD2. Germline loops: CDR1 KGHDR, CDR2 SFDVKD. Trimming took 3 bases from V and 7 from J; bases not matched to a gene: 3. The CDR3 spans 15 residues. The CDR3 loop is CATSDGLAGTNEQFF. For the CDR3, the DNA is TGTGCCACCAGTGATGGACTAGCGGGAACGAATGAGCAGTTCTTC.

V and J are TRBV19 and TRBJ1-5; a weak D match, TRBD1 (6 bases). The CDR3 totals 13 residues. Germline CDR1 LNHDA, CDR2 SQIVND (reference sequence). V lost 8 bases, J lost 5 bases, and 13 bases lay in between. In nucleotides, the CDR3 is TGTGCCAGTTCCCAGGGGTTTTATCAGCCCCAGCATTTT. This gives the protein CASSQGFYQPQHF.